What follows are 28 T cell receptor beta chains derived from one specimen sequenced in a study of beta chain features in type 1 diabetes (dated by TCRdb to the late 2010s). Results and caveats for the whole study, not just this receptor: A moderate but significant shortening of TCRB CDR3 length was observed in type 1 diabetes patients in all four CD4+ subsets.

The library was prepared using the immunoSEQ multiplex PCR assay. The entire isolated RNA was reverse transcribed using the High Capacity cDNA Reverse Transcription Kit, and thus expressed TCRB transcripts were sequenced. In its TCRdb copy, this immuneACCESS table keeps in-frame sequences only and misses some clones. Where compared with another copy, unresolved V genes explain less than half of these, and the others have no known cause. The sample records fewer than 400,000 clones, around 9.7% of which are singletons. In total, the top ten clones hold roughly 1% of the sample. The antigens these receptors bind are not known. What was sequenced was central memory CD4+ T cells from blood. Receptor source: a man aged 25-40 years with type 1 diabetes.

J is TRBJ1-6 and V is TRBV14; no definite D call. There are 15 residues in the CDR3. The ends were cut back, 0 bases at V and 6 bases at J, with 9 bases in the middle. In germline, CDR1 is SGHDN, CDR2 FVKESK. In DNA form, the CDR3 reads TGTGCCAGCAGCCAAGATTTACCGTCTAATTCACCCCTCCACTTT. This encodes CASSQDLPSNSPLHF.

This clone was recorded at least ten times. This chain links TRBV5-6 with TRBJ1-1; 9 positions agree with TRBD1. The CDR3 loop spans 14 amino acids. Germline V lookup: CDR1 SGHDT, CDR2 YYEEEE. V shed 4 bases and J 5 bases; nucleotides not matched to a gene: 6. CDR3 sequence (DNA): TGTGCCAGCAGCGGAAGGACAGGGGAGACTGAAGCTTTCTTT. Residues: CASSGRTGETEAFF.

V and J are TRBV6-6 and TRBJ1-4, with TRBD1 identical over 8 bases. With V trimmed by 6 bases and J by 7 bases, 7 bases remained unmatched. In germline, CDR1 is MNHNY, CDR2 SVGAGI (reference sequence). This CDR3 contains 14 residues. The CDR3 sequence is CASSFGQGGEKLFF. CDR3 in DNA: TGTGCCAGCAGCTTCGGACAGGGCGGTGAAAAACTGTTTTTT.

This clone was seen a few times. The chain recombines TRBV7-9 with TRBJ1-4; the D is unclear. Germline loops: CDR1 SEHNR, CDR2 FQNEAQ (reference sequence). The CDR3 runs to 15 residues. V was cut by 4 bases and J by 0 bases, with 9 bases left in between. The CDR3 is CASSSAGATNEKLFF. The DNA for the CDR3 is TGTGCCAGCAGCTCCGCTGGAGCAACTAATGAAAAACTGTTTTTT. Combining the CDR3 with reference TRBV7-9 and TRBJ1-4 gives the whole variable domain DTGVSQNPRHKITKRGQNVTFRCDPISEHNRLYWYRQTLGQGPEFLTYFQNEAQLEKSRLLSDRFSAERPKGSFSTLEIQRTEQGDSAMYLCASSSAGATNEKLFFGSGTQLSVL.

This clone was picked up many times. The CDR3 spells CASSEPRQGAYGYTF. CDR3 DNA: TGCGCCAGCAGTGAGCCGAGACAGGGGGCCTATGGCTACACCTTC. The chain is built from TRBV10-2 and TRBJ1-2; 10 bases are shared with TRBD1. The CDR3 runs 15 residues. Germline CDR1 WSHSY, CDR2 SAAADI. The ends lost 2 bases at V and 4 bases at J; junction bases unmatched: 4.

In its sample, this clone was seen a few times. The rearrangement uses TRBV20-1 and TRBJ1-4; unclear D gene. With 1 base removed from V and 11 bases from J, the gap between germline ends came to 8 bases. The CDR3 is 11 residues long. Germline V lookup: CDR1 DFQATT, CDR2 SNEGSKA (reference sequence). The CDR3 reads CSARVGDKLFF. CDR3 nucleotides: TGCAGTGCTAGAGTCGGAGACAAACTGTTTTTT.

In its sample, this clone was seen once. The chain is built from TRBV19 and TRBJ1-5, with TRBD1 identical over 7 bases. This CDR3 has 15 amino acids. Germline V lookup: CDR1 LNHDA, CDR2 SQIVND (reference sequence). V dropped 7 bases and J dropped 5; count of bases not matched to a gene: 11. CDR3 DNA: TGTGCCAGTACGGAAACGACAGGGTCTTATCAGCCCCAGCATTTT. This codes for CASTETTGSYQPQHF.

The sample holds many counts of this clone. The genes are TRBV4-3 and TRBJ2-3; D is unresolved. CDR1 and CDR2 from the germline V gene are LGHNA and YSLEER. The CDR3 is 14 amino acids. The V end lost 4 bases, the J end lost 3 bases, and 11 bases lay between the germline ends. The CDR3 loop is CASSRAATTDTQYF. The DNA of the CDR3 is TGCGCCAGCAGCCGAGCCGCGACTACAGATACGCAGTATTTT.

On this clone itself: Germline is not matched at one junction end, which may reflect a read error. The chain recombines TRBV2 with TRBJ2-1; unclear D gene. The CDR3 runs 10 residues. Germline CDR1 SNHLY, CDR2 FYNNEI. The CDR3 reads CASSESRLLF. As DNA, the CDR3 is TGTGCCAGCAGTGAGTCGCGTCTACTCTTC.

The genes are TRBV2 and TRBJ2-6; no reliable D call. V lost 5 bases to trimming and J lost 9 bases, with 11 bases between them. The germline V gene encodes CDR1 SNHLY and CDR2 FYNNEI. CDR3 size: 13 residues. The CDR3 region has the DNA TGTGCCAGCAGTCCCCTCTTATACAACGTCCTGACTTTC. Translation gives CASSPLLYNVLTF.

The chain uses TRBV18 and TRBJ2-3; D is perhaps TRBD1 (6 bases). Trimming removed 3 bases from V and 2 bases from J, with 12 bases in between. The germline V gene encodes CDR1 KGHSH and CDR2 LQKENI. The CDR3 contains 15 residues. CDR3 bases: TGTGCCAGCTCACCGAACAGGGATCCCACAGATACGCAGTATTTT. It encodes CASSPNRDPTDTQYF.

This clone was counted only a few times. The rearrangement uses TRBV4-3 and TRBJ2-5; TRBD2 matches at 11 bases. From germline, CDR1 is LGHNA and CDR2 YSLEER. The V and J ends lost 4 bases and 5 bases, in that order; junction bases with no gene match: 9. The CDR3 runs 16 residues. The CDR3 coding sequence is TGCGCCAGCAGCCGTAGCGGGGGGGCCTCGGTTGAGACCCAGTACTTC. Protein sequence: CASSRSGGASVETQYF.

CDR3 sequence (DNA): TGCAGCGGGGGTGGGGACAGTCAAGGAGGGCAGTTCTTC. Amino acid sequence: CSGGGDSQGGQFF. The chain employs TRBV29-1 and TRBJ2-1; TRBD1 agrees at 7 bases. Germline V gene data show CDR1 as SQVTM and CDR2 as ANQGSEA. Trimming removed 7 bases from V and 12 bases from J; junction bases left unmatched: 15. The CDR3 is 13 amino acids.

The chain carries TRBV2 and TRBJ2-7; 9 nucleotides agree with TRBD2. CDR3 length: 18 amino acids. V lost 5 bases, J lost 0 bases, and 14 bases stayed unmatched. CDR1 and CDR2 from the germline V gene are SNHLY and FYNNEI. The CDR3 reads CASSRGTSWARSSYEQYF. The CDR3, as DNA: TGTGCCAGCAGTCGAGGGACTAGCTGGGCCCGCAGCTCCTACGAGCAGTACTTC.

This clone was found many times. The V call is TRBV7-2, the J call TRBJ1-2; D perhaps matches TRBD1 (6 bases). Germline assignment: CDR1 SGHTA and CDR2 FQGNSA. CDR3 size: 13 residues. Trimming removed 1 base from V and 5 bases from J, with 8 bases in between. CDR3 coding DNA: TGTGCCAGCAGCTTAGAGGGGGGTTATGGCTACACCTTC. Translated: CASSLEGGYGYTF.

V is TRBV4-1 and J is TRBJ2-1; D gene ambiguous. The V end was cut by 7 bases, the J end by 6 bases, with 28 bases between. The CDR3 contains 18 residues. The V gene's germline CDR1 is MGHRA and CDR2 YSYEKL. The chain's CDR3 is CASTINSEWIPTGNEQFF. The CDR3 DNA sequence: TGCGCCAGCACCATCAACTCCGAGTGGATACCGACCGGCAATGAGCAGTTCTTC.

This clone turned up a few times. V usage is TRBV7-2 and J usage is TRBJ2-2; D might be TRBD1 or TRBD2, each matching 6 bases. CDR3 length: 16 residues. Germline CDR1 and CDR2: SGHTA and FQGNSA. Trimming pared 5 bases from V and 1 base from J, leaving 14 bases between. The CDR3, as DNA: TGTGCCAGCAGCCCTCGGAAGGGGGGGAACACCGGGGAGCTGTTTTTT. Protein product: CASSPRKGGNTGELFF.

This chain joins TRBV27 and TRBJ2-1; 11 bases agree with TRBD1. Germline V gene sequence: CDR1 MNHEY, CDR2 SMNVEV (reference sequence). V trimming: 5 bases; J trimming: 10 bases; junction bases outside the gene matches: 7. CDR3 length: 14 residues. The CDR3 reads CASSRGTGGFEQFF. CDR3 nucleotide sequence: TGTGCCAGCAGTCGGGGGACAGGGGGTTTCGAGCAGTTCTTC.

At least ten counts were recorded for this clone. The chain recombines TRBV25-1 with TRBJ2-5; unclear D gene. Trimming pared 4 bases from V and 0 bases from J, leaving 9 bases between. The CDR3 contains 14 residues. The V gene's germline CDR1 is MGHDK and CDR2 SYGVNS. The CDR3 protein is CASSGRRYQETQYF. The CDR3 nucleotides read TGTGCCAGCAGTGGACGACGGTACCAAGAGACCCAGTACTTC.

The chain joins TRBV4-3 to TRBJ1-1, with 9 bases matching TRBD1. CDR1 is LGHNA, CDR2 YSLEER, per germline. The trim removed 4 bases at V and 4 bases at J, leaving 4 bases unmatched. The CDR3 is made up of 14 amino acids. The CDR3 DNA is TGCGCCAGCAGCCTCGGGGACAGGGCCACTGAAGCTTTCTTT. This gives the protein CASSLGDRATEAFF.

This clone was detected a few times. V and J are TRBV4-3 and TRBJ1-2, with D unresolved. This CDR3 has 15 residues. Germline V gene lookup returns CDR1 LGHNA and CDR2 YSLEER. V dropped 3 bases and J dropped 0 bases, with 11 bases sitting between them. CDR3 protein: CASSHDRLANYGYTF. The CDR3 DNA follows: TGCGCCAGCAGCCACGACCGGCTGGCTAACTATGGCTACACCTTC.

This clone was counted only a few times. The rearrangement links TRBV5-6 to TRBJ2-3; 7 positions agree with TRBD2. Germline V gene sequence: CDR1 SGHDT, CDR2 YYEEEE. Trimming cost V 4 bases and J 2 bases; bases outside gene matches: 7. This CDR3 comprises 15 residues. The CDR3 DNA is TGTGCCAGCAGCAAACCCAGCGGGGTCACAGATACGCAGTATTTT. Protein: CASSKPSGVTDTQYF.

This clone was seen more than once but under ten times. The CDR3 DNA follows: TGCAGCGCCTCCGATTGGGTGAGCACAGATACGCAGTATTTT. Protein: CSASDWVSTDTQYF. The V call is TRBV29-1, the J call TRBJ2-3; D not certain. The germline V gene encodes CDR1 SQVTM and CDR2 ANQGSEA. Trimming cost V 7 bases and J 0 bases, with 14 bases left between them. This CDR3 is built from 14 residues.

The gene calls are TRBV10-1 and TRBJ1-5, with a weak D call TRBD1 (5 bases). Germline CDR1 and CDR2: WNHNN and SYGVQD (reference sequence). The CDR3 runs to 14 residues. Trimming cost V 0 bases and J 7 bases, with 10 bases left between them. CDR3 loop: CASSESGDGQPQHF. The CDR3 nucleotides read TGCGCCAGCAGTGAGTCCGGGGACGGCCAGCCCCAGCATTTT.

This chain uses TRBV5-1 with TRBJ1-5; D is undetermined. This CDR3 is 15 amino acids long. Deletions cut 4 bases from V and 2 bases from J, with 13 bases between. Germline CDR1 and CDR2: SGHRS and YFSETQ. CDR3 nucleotide sequence: TGCGCCAGCAGCGGTACAGCGACCGGCAATCAGCCCCAGCATTTT. Protein product: CASSGTATGNQPQHF.

V usage is TRBV4-3 and J usage is TRBJ2-3; no clear D. Trimming stripped 0 bases from V and 0 bases from J, with 7 bases between. CDR3 length equals 15 residues. Germline CDR1 is LGHNA and CDR2 is YSLEER. The chain's CDR3 is CASSQDYASTDTQYF. The CDR3 DNA is TGCGCCAGCAGCCAAGATTACGCTAGCACAGATACGCAGTATTTT.

This chain links TRBV5-1 with TRBJ2-3; a possible D gene is TRBD1 (5 bases). Germline CDR1 and CDR2: SGHRS and YFSETQ. Trimming removed 4 bases from V and 1 base from J, with 10 bases in between. CDR3 length: 14 amino acids. The CDR3 reads CASSPTEGTDTQYF. The CDR3, as DNA: TGCGCCAGCAGCCCGACAGAAGGCACAGATACGCAGTATTTT.

This clone was seen only a few times. The chain joins TRBV5-6 to TRBJ2-7, with 9 bases aligning to TRBD1. CDR1 and CDR2 (germline): SGHDT, YYEEEE. V shed 4 bases, J shed 4 bases, and the junction held 9 bases outside the gene matches. There are 15 residues in the CDR3. The CDR3 sequence is CASSIINRGQYEQYF. CDR3 DNA: TGTGCCAGCAGCATCATTAACAGGGGGCAGTACGAGCAGTACTTC.